These 5 T cell receptor beta chains originate from one sample sequenced in a study of blood T cell repertoires in COVID-19. Produced via immunoSEQ multiplex PCR; TCRdb's table is partial and in-frame only. The data hold under 200,000 clones, with around three quarters observed a single time. Sequencing was performed on peripheral blood. The origin of the receptors is a man aged 55-75 years with acute or convalescent COVID-19.

The CDR3 coding sequence is TGTGCCAGTAGGGAGAGACTCGGGAGTCTTAATTCACCCCTCCACTTT. Amino acid sequence: CASRERLGSLNSPLHF. The chain combines TRBV19 with TRBJ1-6, with D unresolved. The V end was cut by 6 bases, the J end by 6 bases, with 18 bases between. Germline CDR1 LNHDA, CDR2 SQIVND (reference sequence). The length of the CDR3 is 16 residues.

J is TRBJ2-5 and V is TRBV9; D is unresolved. The CDR3 has 16 residues. The germline V and J ends were trimmed by 1 base and 2 bases, with 15 bases remaining between them. Germline V gene data show CDR1 as SGDLS and CDR2 as YYNGEE. CDR3 region: CASSVRPVGQQETQYF. Written as DNA, the CDR3 is TGTGCCAGCAGCGTAAGGCCGGTGGGCCAGCAAGAGACCCAGTACTTC.

Here the CDR3 reads CASSLASGQGGGYTF. CDR3 bases: TGCGCCAGCAGCTTGGCCTCGGGACAGGGGGGAGGCTACACCTTC. The V call is TRBV5-1, the J call TRBJ1-2; 11 bases align to TRBD1. The CDR3 has 15 residues. V lost 0 bases and J lost 8; bases outside the gene matches: 6. Germline CDR1 reads SGHRS; CDR2 reads YFSETQ.

The chain uses TRBV21-1 and TRBJ1-2; TRBD1, as called in the table, went unchecked against the DNA. TRBV21-1 is a pseudogene. The CDR3 covers 16 residues. The CDR3 DNA reads TGTGCCAGCAGCAAAGAGAGGGGGACGGATAACTATGGCTACACCTTC. Its protein product is CASSKERGTDNYGYTF.

There are a few counts of this clone. The chain is built from TRBV2 and TRBJ2-1, with 8 positions matching TRBD2. The CDR3 has 14 residues. Germline trimming cut 5 bases from V and 8 bases from J; bases unmatched to any gene: 8. Germline V gives CDR1 SNHLY, CDR2 FYNNEI. The CDR3 spells CASSRRGVNDEQFF. As DNA, the CDR3 is TGTGCCAGCAGTCGGCGGGGGGTTAACGATGAGCAGTTCTTC.